Given below is one T cell receptor beta chain in context. CDR1 and CDR2 from the germline V gene are SGHTA and FQGTGA. With 6 bases clipped from V and 6 bases from J, the junction kept 6 bases outside the gene matches. This CDR3 contains 15 residues. This specimen belongs to a study of beta chain features in type 1 diabetes. Expressed TCRB transcripts were sequenced, since all the RNA that had been isolated was reverse transcribed. Generated by immunoSEQ multiplex PCR, the TCRdb table keeps only in-frame clones and is missing some. This table holds about 620,000 clones, around 15% found once. The chain recombines TRBV7-3 with TRBJ2-3; 13 nucleotides line up with TRBD2. Sequencing was done on a sample of naive CD4+ T cells from blood. The source is a man aged 18 to 30 in good health. The DNA for the CDR3 is TGTGCCAGCAGGCGGACTAGCGGGAGCGTGGATACGCAGTATTTT. This translates into CASRRTSGSVDTQYF.